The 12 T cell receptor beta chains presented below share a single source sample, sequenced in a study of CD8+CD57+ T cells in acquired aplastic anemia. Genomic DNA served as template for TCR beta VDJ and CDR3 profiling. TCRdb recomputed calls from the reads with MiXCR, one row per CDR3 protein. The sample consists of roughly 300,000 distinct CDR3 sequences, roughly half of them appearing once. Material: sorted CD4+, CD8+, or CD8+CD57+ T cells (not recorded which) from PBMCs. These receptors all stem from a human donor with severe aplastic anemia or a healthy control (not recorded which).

The CDR3 DNA sequence: TGTGCCACCAGTGTTAGGGGAGGGGGTCTGACCGGGGAGCTGTTTTTT. Translating gives CATSVRGGGLTGELFF. The chain is built from TRBV24-1 and TRBJ2-2, with D possibly matching TRBD2 (7 bases). The CDR3 totals 16 residues. The ends were cut back, 5 bases at V and 5 bases at J, with 17 bases in the middle. Per the germline V gene, CDR1 is KGHDR and CDR2 is SFDVKD.

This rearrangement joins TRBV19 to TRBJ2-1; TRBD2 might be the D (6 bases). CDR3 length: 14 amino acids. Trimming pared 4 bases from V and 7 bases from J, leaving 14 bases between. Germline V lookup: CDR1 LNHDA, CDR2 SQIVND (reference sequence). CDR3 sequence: CASSTRRGGNEQFF. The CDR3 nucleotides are TGTGCCAGTAGTACCCGGCGCGGAGGGAATGAGCAGTTCTTC.

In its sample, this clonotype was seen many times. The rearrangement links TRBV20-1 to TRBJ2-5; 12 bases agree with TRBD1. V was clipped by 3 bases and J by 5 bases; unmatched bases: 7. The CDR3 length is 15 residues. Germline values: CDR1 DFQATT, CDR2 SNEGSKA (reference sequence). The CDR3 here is CSASPRDRGRETQYF. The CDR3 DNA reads TGCAGTGCTAGCCCCCGGGACAGGGGGCGTGAGACCCAGTACTTC.

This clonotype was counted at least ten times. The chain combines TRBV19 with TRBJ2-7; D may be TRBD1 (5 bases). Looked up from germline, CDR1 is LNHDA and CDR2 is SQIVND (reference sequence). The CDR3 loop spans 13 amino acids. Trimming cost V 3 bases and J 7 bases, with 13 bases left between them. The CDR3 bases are TGTGCCAGTAGTATTAGGGGATCTTGGGAGCAGTACTTC. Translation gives CASSIRGSWEQYF. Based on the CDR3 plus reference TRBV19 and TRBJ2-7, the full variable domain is DGGITQSPKYLFRKEGQNVTLSCEQNLNHDAMYWYRQDPGQGLRLIYYSQIVNDFQKGDIAEGYSVSREKKESFPLTVTSAQKNPTAFYLCASSIRGSWEQYFGPGTRLTVT.

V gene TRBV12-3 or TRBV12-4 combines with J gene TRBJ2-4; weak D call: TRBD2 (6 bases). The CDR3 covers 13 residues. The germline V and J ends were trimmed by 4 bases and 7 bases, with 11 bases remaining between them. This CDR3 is CASSSSGLNIQYF. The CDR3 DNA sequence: TGTGCCAGCAGTTCCTCGGGACTTAACATTCAGTACTTC.

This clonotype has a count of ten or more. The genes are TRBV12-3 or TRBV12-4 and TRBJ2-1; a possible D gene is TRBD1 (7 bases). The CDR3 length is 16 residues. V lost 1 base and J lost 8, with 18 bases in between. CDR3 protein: CASSLVGRGELDEQFF. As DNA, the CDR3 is TGTGCCAGCAGTTTAGTGGGCAGGGGGGAATTGGATGAGCAGTTCTTC.

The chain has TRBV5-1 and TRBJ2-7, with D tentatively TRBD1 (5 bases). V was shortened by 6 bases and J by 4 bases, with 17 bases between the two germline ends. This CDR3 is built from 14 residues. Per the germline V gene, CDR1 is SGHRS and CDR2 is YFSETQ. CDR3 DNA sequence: TGCGCCAGCACACCGGGCCAGGGTGGTTACGAGCAGTACTTC. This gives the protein CASTPGQGGYEQYF.

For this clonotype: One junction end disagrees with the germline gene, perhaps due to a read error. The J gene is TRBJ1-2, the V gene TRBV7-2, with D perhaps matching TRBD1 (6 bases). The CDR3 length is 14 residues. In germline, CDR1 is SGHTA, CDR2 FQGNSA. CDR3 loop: CASAGGALFDGYTF. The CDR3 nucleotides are TGCGCCAGCGCTGGGGGGGCTCTCTTTGATGGCTACACCTTC. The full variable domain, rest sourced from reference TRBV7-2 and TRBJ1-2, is GAGVSQSPSNKVTEKGKDVELRCDPISGHTALYWYRQSLGQGLEFLIYFQGNSAPDKSGLPSDRFSAERTGGSVSTLTIQRTQQEDSAVYLCASAGGALFDGYTFGSGTRLTVV.

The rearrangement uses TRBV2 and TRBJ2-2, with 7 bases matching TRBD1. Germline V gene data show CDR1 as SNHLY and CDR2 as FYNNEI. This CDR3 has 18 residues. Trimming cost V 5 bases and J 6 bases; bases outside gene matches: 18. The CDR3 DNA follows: TGTGCCAGCAGTCCCCGACAGGGACACGAGCAGGTGGCCGGGGAGCTGTTTTTT. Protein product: CASSPRQGHEQVAGELFF.

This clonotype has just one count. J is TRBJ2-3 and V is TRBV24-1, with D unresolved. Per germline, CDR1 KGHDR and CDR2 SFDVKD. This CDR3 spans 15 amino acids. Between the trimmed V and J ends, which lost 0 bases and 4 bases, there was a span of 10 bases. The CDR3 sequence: CATSDLDNWADTQYF. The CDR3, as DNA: TGTGCCACCAGTGATTTGGATAACTGGGCAGATACGCAGTATTTT.

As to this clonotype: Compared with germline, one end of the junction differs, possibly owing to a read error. CDR3 coding DNA: TGTGCCACCAGCTCGACGCGAGCAGACGAGACCCTGTACTTC. It specifies CATSSTRADETLYF. This rearrangement joins TRBV15 to TRBJ2-5; D remains unclear. Germline-derived CDR1 and CDR2 are LNHNV and YYDKDF (reference sequence). There are 14 residues in the CDR3. The full variable domain, rest sourced from reference TRBV15 and TRBJ2-5, is DAMVIQNPRYQVTQFGKPVTLSCSQTLNHNVMYWYQQKSSQAPKLLFHYYDKDFNNEADTPDNFQSRRPNTSFCFLDIRSPGLGDTAMYLCATSSTRADETLYFGPGTRLLVL.

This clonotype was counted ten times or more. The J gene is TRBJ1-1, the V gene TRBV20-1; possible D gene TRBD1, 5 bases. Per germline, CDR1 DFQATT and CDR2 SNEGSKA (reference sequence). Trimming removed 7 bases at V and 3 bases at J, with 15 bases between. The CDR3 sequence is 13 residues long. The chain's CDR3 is CSVSPGEYTEAFF. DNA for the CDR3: TGCAGTGTGTCGCCGGGGGAGTACACTGAAGCTTTCTTT.